Below are 25 T cell receptor beta chains sequenced from a single sample in a study of CD8 T cells in ankylosing spondylitis. In TCRdb, the 5' RACE reads were re-called with MiXCR into one record per CDR3 protein. The profile shows 130,000 or so distinct CDR3 sequences, over 6% of them singletons. The sample comprised blood, either unsorted or a sorted T cell fraction (not recorded which). Source of these receptors: a male donor with ankylosing spondylitis or in good health (not recorded which).

This clonotype was observed many times. This chain joins TRBV28 and TRBJ2-1, with D possibly called TRBD1 or TRBD2 (5 bases each). Germline assignment: CDR1 MDHEN and CDR2 SYDVKM. This CDR3 has 20 amino acids. V gave up 3 bases and J gave up 0 bases, with 24 bases separating them. The CDR3 here is CASSFIALGSGTDSYNEQFF. In DNA form, the CDR3 reads TGTGCCAGCAGTTTCATCGCATTAGGCTCCGGGACGGACTCCTACAATGAGCAGTTCTTC. Supplemented by reference TRBV28 and TRBJ2-1, the full variable domain reads DVKVTQSSRYLVKRTGEKVFLECVQDMDHENMFWYRQDPGLGLRLIYFSYDVKMKEKGDIPEGYSVSREKKERFSLILESASTNQTSMYLCASSFIALGSGTDSYNEQFFGPGTRLTVL.

This clonotype was observed many times. This chain connects TRBV15 to TRBJ2-3; weak D call: TRBD2 (5 bases). CDR1 is LNHNV and CDR2 is YYDKDF in the germline V gene (reference sequence). The CDR3 totals 15 residues. V dropped 0 bases and J dropped 2 bases, with 9 bases sitting between them. Written as DNA, the CDR3 is TGTGCCACCAGCAGAGATGGGAGCGTCACAGATACGCAGTATTTT. Protein: CATSRDGSVTDTQYF.

Many counts were recorded for this clonotype. The gene calls are TRBV12-3 or TRBV12-4 and TRBJ2-7, with 7 bases matching TRBD1. V was clipped by 5 bases and J by 3 bases; unmatched bases: 7. The CDR3 spans 14 residues. This chain's CDR3 is CASSHQTGSYEQYF. For the CDR3, the DNA is TGTGCCAGCAGTCACCAGACAGGGAGCTACGAGCAGTACTTC.

This clonotype was seen ten or more times. V gene TRBV9 combines with J gene TRBJ1-6; TRBD1 might be the D (5 bases). Trimming cost V 2 bases and J 6 bases, with 18 bases left between them. The germline V gene has CDR1 SGDLS and CDR2 YYNGEE. CDR3 size: 17 residues. CDR3 bases: TGTGCCAGCAGCGTGAGCGGGGGAGTTTCGGGTAATTCACCCCTCCACTTT. It translates to CASSVSGGVSGNSPLHF.

This clonotype was detected many times. This chain links TRBV7-9 with TRBJ2-1, with D uncertain. Germline CDR1 and CDR2: SEHNR and FQNEAQ (reference sequence). The CDR3 has 15 amino acids. Trimming took off 0 bases at V and 6 bases at J, with 12 bases between the two ends. This CDR3 reads CASSLALGSINEQFF. The CDR3 bases are TGTGCCAGCAGCTTAGCCCTAGGATCCATCAATGAGCAGTTCTTC.

This clonotype was observed at least ten times. The V call is TRBV5-5, the J call TRBJ2-1; D is uncertain. The V end was cut by 2 bases, the J end by 5 bases, with 11 bases between. Per the germline V gene, CDR1 is SGHKS and CDR2 is YYEKEE (reference sequence). The CDR3 is 14 residues long. CDR3 in DNA: TGTGCCAGCAGCTTTGAACAGATCCACAATGAGCAGTTCTTC. This codes for CASSFEQIHNEQFF.

This clonotype was picked up many times. The rearrangement joins TRBV7-3 to TRBJ2-3, with 9 bases matching TRBD1. V gave up 5 bases and J gave up 3 bases; unmatched junction bases: 9. Germline V gives CDR1 SGHTA, CDR2 FQGTGA. This CDR3 is 16 amino acids long. CDR3 loop: CASSQTRDRVTDTQYF. The CDR3 DNA reads as TGTGCCAGCAGCCAGACCCGGGACAGGGTTACAGATACGCAGTATTTT.

This clonotype was seen only a few times. The genes are TRBV5-1 and TRBJ2-1, with no clear D. The CDR3 contains 12 residues. The germline CDR1 and CDR2 sequences are SGHRS and YFSETQ. V lost 5 bases and J 3 bases, leaving 6 bases between the germline ends. The CDR3 DNA is TGCGCCAGCAGGGATAACTACAATGAGCAGTTCTTC. It translates to CASRDNYNEQFF.

In this sample, this clonotype turned up many times. The chain uses TRBV28 and TRBJ2-1; TRBD2 agrees at 10 bases. The trim removed 1 base at V and 2 bases at J, leaving 5 bases unmatched. The CDR3 contains 17 residues. Germline loops: CDR1 MDHEN, CDR2 SYDVKM. The CDR3 bases are TGTGCCAGCAGTTTATCTAGCGGGGGACCTACCTACAATGAGCAGTTCTTC. Residues: CASSLSSGGPTYNEQFF.

This clonotype has a count of ten or more. The chain is built from TRBV4-3 and TRBJ2-3; D not certain. V gave up 0 bases and J gave up 9 bases, with 10 bases separating them. Germline assignment: CDR1 LGHNA and CDR2 YSLEER. This CDR3 has 13 residues. The CDR3 nucleotides read TGCGCCAGCAGCCAAGATTACGGCCAGACGCAGTATTTT. Its protein is CASSQDYGQTQYF.

This clonotype was seen ten or more times. The CDR3 DNA sequence: TGTGCCAGCAGTTTATATTTTGATGGCACCAGCTCCTACAATGAGCAGTTCTTC. Amino acid sequence: CASSLYFDGTSSYNEQFF. This chain connects TRBV28 to TRBJ2-1, with D unclear. Trimming took off 1 base at V and 0 bases at J, with 16 bases between the two ends. Germline lookup yields CDR1 MDHEN and CDR2 SYDVKM. The CDR3 is 18 amino acids.

This clonotype has a count of ten or more. The rearrangement joins TRBV28 to TRBJ2-1; D is possibly TRBD2 (5 bases). This CDR3 has 14 residues. CDR1 and CDR2 from the germline V gene are MDHEN and SYDVKM. V was shortened by 3 bases and J by 6 bases, with 12 bases between the two germline ends. For the CDR3, the DNA is TGTGCCAGCAGTTTCCCCGGGGAGCCCAATGAGCAGTTCTTC. Translating gives CASSFPGEPNEQFF.

Many counts were recorded for this clonotype. The genes are TRBV5-1 and TRBJ2-2; weak D call: TRBD1 (6 bases). With 4 bases removed from V and 6 bases from J, the gap between germline ends came to 19 bases. The CDR3 loop spans 16 amino acids. The germline V gene has CDR1 SGHRS and CDR2 YFSETQ. CDR3 sequence reads: CASSRGSYAHAGELFF. CDR3 in DNA: TGCGCCAGCAGCAGGGGGTCGTACGCCCACGCCGGGGAGCTGTTTTTT. Filled out from reference TRBV5-1 and TRBJ2-2, the complete variable domain reads KAGVTQTPRYLIKTRGQQVTLSCSPISGHRSVSWYQQTPGQGLQFLFEYFSETQRNKGNFPGRFSGRQFSNSRSEMNVSTLELGDSALYLCASSRGSYAHAGELFFGEGSRLTVL.

The genes are TRBV18 and TRBJ2-7; D is perhaps TRBD1 (6 bases). The J call is doubtful: the DNA matches TRBJ2-1 better. This CDR3 has 12 amino acids. Germline values: CDR1 KGHSH, CDR2 LQKENI. CDR3 sequence reads: CASSPSRGEQFF. As DNA, the CDR3 is TGTGCCAGCTCACCAAGCAGGGGAGAGCAGTTCTTC.

Ten or more counts support this clonotype. This chain links TRBV19 with TRBJ1-2, with D hard to call. This CDR3 has 12 amino acids. The germline V gene has CDR1 LNHDA and CDR2 SQIVND (reference sequence). The V and J ends lost 6 bases and 9 bases respectively, with 14 bases between them. CDR3 sequence reads: CASSSRPESYTF. Written as DNA, the CDR3 is TGTGCCAGTAGCAGCCGTCCGGAAAGCTACACCTTC.

There are many counts of this clonotype. The V call is TRBV6-5, the J call TRBJ1-2; D is unresolved. The germline gives CDR1 MNHEY, CDR2 SVGAGI. This CDR3 is 15 amino acids long. The V end was cut by 2 bases, the J end by 7 bases, with 17 bases between. The CDR3 reads CASSYGHVGASGYTF. CDR3 coding DNA: TGTGCCAGCAGTTACGGTCACGTGGGAGCGAGTGGCTACACCTTC.

This clonotype was detected many times. This chain uses TRBV3-1 with TRBJ1-2, with 10 bases fitting TRBD1. The CDR3 consists of 18 residues. After removal of 2 bases from V and 2 bases from J, the junction contained 11 bases not matched to a gene. Germline V gene sequence: CDR1 LGHDT, CDR2 YNNKEL (reference sequence). The CDR3 spells CASSQITGRDRGNYGYTF. The CDR3 nucleotides are TGTGCCAGCAGCCAAATAACCGGTAGGGACAGGGGAAACTATGGCTACACCTTC.

This clonotype appeared many times. The chain recombines TRBV5-1 with TRBJ2-7; D may match TRBD1 or TRBD2 (5 bases each). The germline CDR1 and CDR2 sequences are SGHRS and YFSETQ. V lost 2 bases to trimming and J lost 2 bases, with 14 bases between them. This CDR3 is 15 amino acids long. DNA of the CDR3: TGCGCCAGCAGCTTAGATTCTGAGGGGCCCTACGAGCAGTACTTC. Translating it yields CASSLDSEGPYEQYF.

Ten or more counts support this clonotype. The rearrangement links TRBV7-2 to TRBJ2-7; perhaps TRBD1 as D (6 bases). Germline CDR1 reads SGHTA; CDR2 reads FQGNSA. Trimming took 5 bases from V and 3 from J, leaving 14 bases between them. The CDR3 loop spans 14 amino acids. In DNA form, the CDR3 reads TGTGCCAGCAGCCCTCGGGACACCTACTACGAGCAGTACTTC. It codes for CASSPRDTYYEQYF.

In this sample, this clonotype turned up many times. DNA for the CDR3: TGCGCCAGCACCGAGACTAGCGGAGGAGATACGCAGTATTTT. Its protein product is CASTETSGGDTQYF. The V call is TRBV5-1, the J call TRBJ2-3, with 9 positions matching TRBD2. Germline loops: CDR1 SGHRS, CDR2 YFSETQ. V gave up 6 bases and J gave up 5 bases; unmatched junction bases: 7. The CDR3 runs to 14 residues.

Ten or more counts support this clonotype. The chain links TRBV27 to TRBJ1-2, with unresolved D. CDR3 length: 11 residues. Deletions cut 6 bases from V and 8 bases from J, with 10 bases between. Germline V gives CDR1 MNHEY, CDR2 SMNVEV (reference sequence). The CDR3 spells CASRSMGGYTF. CDR3 DNA sequence: TGTGCCAGCAGATCAATGGGGGGCTACACCTTC.

The table lists this clonotype with many counts. The CDR3, as DNA: TGTGCCAGCAGTTTTATCGGGGGGAGGTCCTACAATGAGCAGTTCTTC. It translates to CASSFIGGRSYNEQFF. The genes are TRBV12-3 or TRBV12-4 and TRBJ2-1, with 7 positions matching TRBD2. The ends lost 3 bases at V and 1 base at J; junction bases unmatched: 6. The CDR3 spans 16 residues.

This clonotype showed up many times. V usage is TRBV5-1 and J usage is TRBJ2-1; D is ambiguous. Looked up from germline, CDR1 is SGHRS and CDR2 is YFSETQ. The V end was cut by 0 bases, the J end by 0 bases, with 19 bases between. The CDR3 totals 19 residues. The CDR3 protein is CASSLAETGSISSYNEQFF. In DNA form, the CDR3 reads TGCGCCAGCAGCTTGGCTGAAACCGGGTCCATTAGCTCCTACAATGAGCAGTTCTTC.

The sample holds many counts of this clonotype. The chain employs TRBV10-3 and TRBJ2-7; TRBD1 is a possible D gene (5 bases). The CDR3 runs to 13 residues. Germline V gene data show CDR1 as ENHRY and CDR2 as SYGVKD. V shed 7 bases and J shed 0 bases, with 10 bases lying between them. CDR3 residues: CAINSRGSYEQYF. Written as DNA, the CDR3 is TGTGCCATCAATAGTAGGGGCTCCTACGAGCAGTACTTC.

The chain combines TRBV27 with TRBJ1-5; D ambiguous. Germline CDR1 is MNHEY and CDR2 is SMNVEV (reference sequence). Trimming removed 6 bases at V and 0 bases at J, with 6 bases between. The CDR3 totals 13 residues. Here the CDR3 DNA reads TGTGCCAGCAGGGGCTATAGCAATCAGCCCCAGCATTTT. This translates into CASRGYSNQPQHF.